A single sample gave rise to the 25 T cell receptor beta chains below, sequenced in a study of cytotoxic CD8 clonotypes in ibrutinib-treated CLL. Produced via immunoSEQ multiplex PCR; TCRdb's table is partial and in-frame only. There are approximately 23,000 clones in the sample; about 68% occur only once, and approximately 7.3% lies in the top ten. The specimen comprised PBMCs, sampled before ibrutinib treatment. Every receptor here comes from a human donor with chronic lymphocytic leukemia.

This clone showed up just a few times. This chain connects TRBV5-1 to TRBJ1-6; 10 bases fit TRBD1. The CDR3 runs 18 residues. Germline-derived CDR1 and CDR2 are SGHRS and YFSETQ. J lost 0 bases, V lost 4 bases, and 7 bases had no gene match. The CDR3 loop is CASSRGQGRISYNSPLHF. The DNA of the CDR3 is TGCGCCAGCAGCAGGGGACAGGGGAGAATCTCCTATAATTCACCCCTCCACTTT.

The CDR3 spells CASSLGRSYEQYF. CDR3 DNA sequence: TGTGCCAGCAGTTTAGGCAGGTCCTACGAGCAGTACTTC. The chain employs TRBV27 and TRBJ2-7; D unclear. Germline loops: CDR1 MNHEY, CDR2 SMNVEV (reference sequence). V lost 2 bases and J 1 base, leaving 6 bases between the germline ends. The CDR3 loop spans 13 amino acids.

This sequence joins TRBV5-1 and TRBJ2-3, with D possibly matching TRBD2 (5 bases). Trimming took off 3 bases at V and 5 bases at J, with 22 bases between the two ends. The CDR3 is 17 residues long. Germline-derived CDR1 and CDR2 are SGHRS and YFSETQ. The CDR3 nucleotides are TGCGCCAGCAGCTATGAGGGCACCCTCCGGTGGGGAGATACGCAGTATTTT. This codes for CASSYEGTLRWGDTQYF.

This clone was recorded a few times. This chain connects TRBV7-2 to TRBJ2-5; D is ambiguous. The CDR3 is made up of 13 amino acids. Per the germline V gene, CDR1 is SGHTA and CDR2 is FQGNSA. V was cut by 5 bases and J by 5 bases, with 12 bases left in between. In nucleotides, the CDR3 is TGTGCCAGCAGCCGGGCTCTCCGGGAGACCCAGTACTTC. It translates to CASSRALRETQYF.

This clone was found a few times. The rearrangement links TRBV30 to TRBJ1-5, with a weak D call TRBD1 (5 bases). This CDR3 has 14 amino acids. The ends were cut back, 5 bases at V and 4 bases at J, with 15 bases in the middle. CDR1 is GTSNPN, CDR2 SVGIG, per germline (reference sequence). CDR3 protein: CAWANGGGNQPQHF. The CDR3 DNA follows: TGTGCCTGGGCCAATGGGGGAGGTAATCAGCCCCAGCATTTT.

J is TRBJ2-2 and V is TRBV14, with 8 bases identical to TRBD1. The J segment lost 1 base and the V segment lost 4 bases, leaving 2 bases of the junction unmatched. The CDR3 contains 15 residues. Germline V gene sequence: CDR1 SGHDN, CDR2 FVKESK. The CDR3 sequence is CASSLGQGNTGELFF. DNA for the CDR3: TGTGCCAGCAGCCTCGGACAGGGGAACACCGGGGAGCTGTTTTTT.

This clone was picked up a small number of times. The chain has TRBV7-8 and TRBJ2-7; 11 bases line up with TRBD2. CDR3 length: 19 residues. After removal of 4 bases from V and 0 bases from J, the junction contained 14 bases not matched to a gene. CDR1 and CDR2 from the germline V gene are SGHVS and FQNEAQ. The CDR3 DNA sequence: TGTGCCAGCAGCTCCGGATTAGTAGCGGGAGGGTTCTCCTCCTACGAGCAGTACTTC. The encoded protein is CASSSGLVAGGFSSYEQYF.

This clone was picked up one time. The V gene is TRBV15, the J gene TRBJ2-1; D is unresolved. Germline assignment: CDR1 LNHNV and CDR2 YYDKDF (reference sequence). V was cut by 5 bases and J by 6 bases, with 14 bases left in between. The length of the CDR3 is 14 residues. The CDR3 bases are TGTGCCACCAGCCCTACGGCTTTGCGCAATGAGCAGTTCTTC. Its protein product is CATSPTALRNEQFF. Variable domain in full (rest from reference TRBV15 and TRBJ2-1): DAMVIQNPRYQVTQFGKPVTLSCSQTLNHNVMYWYQQKSSQAPKLLFHYYDKDFNNEADTPDNFQSRRPNTSFCFLDIRSPGLGDTAMYLCATSPTALRNEQFFGPGTRLTVL.

This rearrangement joins TRBV29-1 to TRBJ1-1; possibly TRBD1 for D (5 bases). This CDR3 contains 12 residues. CDR1 SQVTM and CDR2 ANQGSEA come from the germline V gene. V gave up 4 bases and J gave up 1 base, with 7 bases separating them. The CDR3, as DNA: TGCAGCGTTGGGGGCTGGAACACTGAAGCTTTCTTT. This encodes CSVGGWNTEAFF.

V is TRBV10-2 and J is TRBJ2-5; D call uncertain. CDR1 and CDR2 from the germline V gene are WSHSY and SAAADI. This CDR3 spans 14 amino acids. With 6 bases removed from V and 5 bases from J, the gap between germline ends came to 16 bases. CDR3 bases: TGCGCCAGCAGGGACCCGACTGGTTTGGAGACCCAGTACTTC. It translates to CASRDPTGLETQYF.

V gene TRBV28 combines with J gene TRBJ1-1; 12 bases match TRBD1. This CDR3 spans 17 amino acids. Per the germline V gene, CDR1 is MDHEN and CDR2 is SYDVKM. J gave up 5 bases and V 5 bases, and 12 bases lay outside the gene matches. CDR3 protein: CASSIVPGQGARTEAFF. In DNA form, the CDR3 reads TGTGCCAGCAGTATAGTTCCGGGACAGGGGGCCAGAACTGAAGCTTTCTTT.

The chain has TRBV5-1 and TRBJ2-7; a possible D gene is TRBD1 (6 bases). V shed 4 bases and J shed 6 bases, with 17 bases lying between them. Per the germline V gene, CDR1 is SGHRS and CDR2 is YFSETQ. The CDR3 has 14 residues. CDR3: CASSIEDSLSEQYF. CDR3 sequence (DNA): TGCGCCAGCAGCATCGAGGACAGCCTTAGCGAGCAGTACTTC.

CDR3 DNA: TGTGCCAGCAGCGAACGGGACAGGCGTCCCTTGGACCACATATATTTT. Its translation is CASSERDRRPLDHIYF. This chain joins TRBV2 and TRBJ1-3; 8 bases align to TRBD1. Germline loops: CDR1 SNHLY, CDR2 FYNNEI. The CDR3 has 16 amino acids. Trimming cost V 6 bases and J 12 bases; bases outside gene matches: 19. The whole variable domain, filled in from reference TRBV2 and TRBJ1-3, reads EPEVTQTPSHQVTQMGQEVILRCVPISNHLYFYWYRQILGQKVEFLVSFYNNEISEKSEIFDDQFSVERPDGSNFTLKIRSTKLEDSAMYFCASSERDRRPLDHIYFGEGSWLTVV.

The chain couples TRBV6-5 to TRBJ2-3; unclear D gene. Trimming removed 6 bases at V and 3 bases at J, with 7 bases between. The CDR3 runs to 12 residues. Germline V gene data show CDR1 as MNHEY and CDR2 as SVGAGI. The CDR3 region is CASRIPTDTQYF. CDR3 DNA sequence: TGTGCCAGCAGGATCCCTACAGATACGCAGTATTTT.

The chain carries TRBV11-3 and TRBJ1-4, with unresolved D. This CDR3 is built from 16 residues. Germline CDR1 is SGHNT and CDR2 is YENEEA. Trimming cost V 0 bases and J 6 bases, with 14 bases left between them. The CDR3 here is CASSLDLWRRHEKLFF. The CDR3 DNA sequence: TGTGCCAGCAGCTTAGATCTTTGGAGACGCCATGAAAAACTGTTTTTT.

The count of this clone is one. V and J are TRBV19 and TRBJ2-3, with unresolved D. Trimming removed 3 bases at V and 1 base at J, with 8 bases between. The CDR3 length is 14 residues. Germline V gene sequence: CDR1 LNHDA, CDR2 SQIVND (reference sequence). The CDR3 DNA reads as TGTGCCAGTAGTATCAGGTTCGGCACAGATACGCAGTATTTT. Its translation is CASSIRFGTDTQYF.

The J gene is TRBJ2-5, the V gene TRBV29-1; D may be TRBD2 (6 bases). CDR3 length: 16 residues. Germline CDR1 reads SQVTM; CDR2 reads ANQGSEA. V lost 1 base, J lost 5 bases, and 20 bases lay in between. The CDR3 here is CSVEASGSGPRETQYF. For the CDR3, the DNA is TGCAGCGTTGAAGCCTCGGGTAGCGGACCCAGGGAGACCCAGTACTTC.

CDR3 protein: CASSFSPHEQFF. CDR3 DNA: TGTGCCAGCAGTTTCTCGCCCCATGAGCAGTTCTTC. The chain has TRBV28 and TRBJ2-1; no firm D call. Looked up from germline, CDR1 is MDHEN and CDR2 is SYDVKM. The CDR3 totals 12 residues. Trimming stripped 3 bases from V and 8 bases from J, with 8 bases between.

The V and J genes are TRBV9 and TRBJ2-1; TRBD2 matches at 7 bases. Germline V gene data show CDR1 as SGDLS and CDR2 as YYNGEE. The CDR3 has 14 residues. V shed 3 bases and J 9 bases; nucleotides not matched to a gene: 9. The DNA for the CDR3 is TGTGCCAGCAGCGCGGGACTAACGAGGGGTGAGCAGTTCTTC. As protein: CASSAGLTRGEQFF. Full variable domain (missing parts from reference TRBV9 and TRBJ2-1): DSGVTQTPKHLITATGQRVTLRCSPRSGDLSVYWYQQSLDQGLQFLIQYYNGEERAKGNILERFSAQQFPDLHSELNLSSLELGDSALYFCASSAGLTRGEQFFGPGTRLTVL.

The J gene is TRBJ2-7, the V gene TRBV7-6; D gene uncertain. The CDR3 length is 15 residues. V lost 2 bases and J lost 0, with 11 bases in between. Germline V gene data show CDR1 as SGHVS and CDR2 as FNYEAQ. Written as DNA, the CDR3 is TGTGCCAGCAGCTTAAAGGCAGAGAGCTCCTACGAGCAGTACTTC. Translated, it gives CASSLKAESSYEQYF.

Written as DNA, the CDR3 is TGTGCCAGCAGCCCCTTTGAGGGGCAGCCCCAGCATTTT. This codes for CASSPFEGQPQHF. The rearrangement links TRBV7-3 to TRBJ1-5; possibly TRBD1 for D (5 bases). Germline CDR1 SGHTA, CDR2 FQGTGA. V was clipped by 5 bases and J by 7 bases, with 12 bases between them. The length of the CDR3 is 13 residues. The variable domain in full, with the rest retrieved from reference TRBV7-3 and TRBJ1-5, is GAGVSQTPSNKVTEKGKYVELRCDPISGHTALYWYRQSLGQGPEFLIYFQGTGAADDSGLPNDRFFAVRPEGSVSTLKIQRTERGDSAVYLCASSPFEGQPQHFGDGTRLSIL.

This clone was detected only a few times. The chain recombines TRBV2 with TRBJ1-1, with D unclear. There are 11 residues in the CDR3. V was clipped by 7 bases and J by 10 bases, with 13 bases between them. Germline V gene sequence: CDR1 SNHLY, CDR2 FYNNEI. DNA for the CDR3: TGTGCCAGCATCGTGGGGAGAGCAGCTTTCTTT. Its translation is CASIVGRAAFF.

The chain recombines TRBV19 with TRBJ2-7; D perhaps matches TRBD2 (6 bases). Germline V gives CDR1 LNHDA, CDR2 SQIVND (reference sequence). This CDR3 contains 11 residues. Between the trimmed V and J ends, which lost 3 bases and 7 bases, there was a span of 7 bases. CDR3 nucleotides: TGTGCCAGTAGTATCCGGGGGGAGCAGTACTTC. Protein: CASSIRGEQYF. Full variable domain (missing parts from reference TRBV19 and TRBJ2-7): DGGITQSPKYLFRKEGQNVTLSCEQNLNHDAMYWYRQDPGQGLRLIYYSQIVNDFQKGDIAEGYSVSREKKESFPLTVTSAQKNPTAFYLCASSIRGEQYFGPGTRLTVT.

The chain carries TRBV9 and TRBJ2-1; 13 bases map to TRBD2. The CDR3 has 19 amino acids. Germline V gives CDR1 SGDLS, CDR2 YYNGEE. J gave up 0 bases and V 0 bases, and 6 bases lay outside the gene matches. The CDR3 loop is CASSVEGGLAGTSYNEQFF. CDR3 nucleotides: TGTGCCAGCAGCGTAGAGGGGGGACTAGCGGGAACCTCCTACAATGAGCAGTTCTTC.

The J gene is TRBJ1-4, the V gene TRBV16; D call uncertain. V was pared by 1 base and J by 0 bases, with 9 bases between. Germline V gives CDR1 KGHSY, CDR2 FQNENV. The CDR3 has 16 residues. The CDR3 spells CASSQLVTATNEKLFF. The CDR3 coding sequence is TGTGCCAGCAGCCAATTGGTGACGGCAACTAATGAAAAACTGTTTTTT.